This record looks at one TCR beta chain sequence and its context. CDR3 length equals 15 residues. The V and J ends lost 5 bases and 7 bases, in that order; junction bases with no gene match: 8. Germline CDR1 reads LNHNV; CDR2 reads YYDKDF (reference sequence). Profiled with immunoSEQ multiplex PCR; TCRdb holds only in-frame clones, not every one. Here the sample spans about 130,000 clones, roughly 80% being singletons. The sample originates from a study of blood T cell repertoires in COVID-19. This receptor was identified in a man in his fifties or sixties with acute or convalescent COVID-19. The specimen was peripheral blood. The V call is TRBV15, the J call TRBJ2-2; 9 positions agree with TRBD2. CDR3 bases: TGTGCCACCAGCGTCCTGCGGGGGGGAGGCGGGGAGCTGTTTTTT. Its protein product is CATSVLRGGGGELFF.